The rows below give T cell receptor beta chains drawn from one sample of a study of blood T cells in healthy people across ages. Via MiXCR, TCRdb re-called the 5' RACE reads, giving one row per CDR3 protein. Here the sample spans over 1,300,000 distinct CDR3 sequences, around 59% being singletons. Sequencing was performed on blood. These receptors came from a man between 18 and 29 years old in good health. The CDR3 runs from the conserved cysteine through the conserved F or W. Fields, in order: clone size, V gene, J gene, CDR3 length, CDR3 protein. Clone size is stated in some rows and not others, as once, few, many or a class when expanded.

size: few; V: TRBV3-1; J: TRBJ2-3; length: 17; CDR3: CASSPRLAGLFADTQYF
size: .; V: TRBV4-3; J: TRBJ2-7; length: 17; CDR3: CASSQDLGLAGGSEQYF
size: .; V: TRBV4-1; J: TRBJ2-3; length: 15; CDR3: CASSQVLGRMDTQYF
size: .; V: TRBV2; J: TRBJ2-1; length: 15; CDR3: CASSEKGVVAWEQFF
size: many; V: TRBV4-3; J: TRBJ2-5; length: 13; CDR3: CASSQTYQETQYF
size: .; V: TRBV6-5; J: TRBJ2-5; length: 13; CDR3: CASSPDRVGTQYF
size: few; V: TRBV20-1; J: TRBJ2-7; length: 14; CDR3: CSARRGATHYEQYF
size: .; V: TRBV11-2; J: TRBJ2-5; length: 15; CDR3: CASSALTVLGETQYF
size: .; V: TRBV10-3; J: TRBJ1-1; length: 13; CDR3: CAVSASVVTEAFF
size: .; V: TRBV3-1; J: TRBJ2-3; length: 14; CDR3: CASSRGPSGDTQYF
size: many; V: TRBV4-1; J: TRBJ2-1; length: 11; CDR3: CASSQGLEQFF
size: .; V: TRBV6-1; J: TRBJ1-2; length: 17; CDR3: CASSLSSGTGTNYGYTF
size: .; V: TRBV6-2/TRBV6-3; J: TRBJ1-5; length: 16; CDR3: CASSGPQARLHQPQHF
size: .; V: TRBV7-9; J: TRBJ1-4; length: 15; CDR3: CASSPPYPGQEKLFF
size: .; V: TRBV6-2/TRBV6-3; J: TRBJ1-2; length: 14; CDR3: CASRTAGRYYGYTF
size: .; V: TRBV2; J: TRBJ2-1; length: 13; CDR3: CASTPLAINEQFF
size: .; V: TRBV29-1; J: TRBJ2-7; length: 14; CDR3: CSVGSGRRYYEQYF
size: .; V: TRBV28; J: TRBJ2-7; length: 15; CDR3: CASSSIDRVVNEQYF
size: .; V: TRBV7-9; J: TRBJ2-5; length: 16; CDR3: CASSFLVLLAQETQYF
size: few; V: TRBV13; J: TRBJ1-1; length: 13; CDR3: CASSFRMNTEAFF
size: once; V: TRBV24-1; J: TRBJ2-4; length: 13; CDR3: CATSHNRGHEQYF
size: few; V: TRBV20-1; J: TRBJ2-1; length: 16; CDR3: CSAPPWTSGDYNEQFF
size: few; V: TRBV4-1; J: TRBJ2-1; length: 13; CDR3: CASSPRDSNEQFF
size: .; V: TRBV2; J: TRBJ2-1; length: 15; CDR3: CASSTTSGIHNEQFF
size: few; V: TRBV12-3/TRBV12-4; J: TRBJ2-3; length: 14; CDR3: CASSVRDGTDTQYF
size: .; V: TRBV5-1; J: TRBJ2-5; length: 14; CDR3: CASSLAKGEETQYF
size: .; V: TRBV4-1; J: .; length: 14; CDR3: CASSQDPLAHEQYF
size: once; V: TRBV19; J: TRBJ2-1; length: 16; CDR3: CASSIDLGQAHNEQFF
size: many; V: TRBV6-5; J: TRBJ1-1; length: 12; CDR3: CASSPGDTEAFF
size: .; V: TRBV18; J: TRBJ1-5; length: 15; CDR3: CVSSPRGGPNQPQHF
size: few; V: TRBV2; J: TRBJ1-2; length: 14; CDR3: CASSLVRAGSGYTF
size: .; V: TRBV20-1; J: TRBJ2-1; length: 14; CDR3: CSANPQRLYNEQFF
size: .; V: TRBV20-1; J: TRBJ1-6; length: 16; CDR3: CSARDSTFKGNSPLHF
size: once; V: TRBV4-1; J: TRBJ2-3; length: 17; CDR3: CASSRMPGRAVTDTQYF
size: .; V: TRBV20-1; J: TRBJ1-5; length: 12; CDR3: CSVTGGGQPQHF
size: .; V: TRBV12-5; J: TRBJ2-7; length: 13; CDR3: CASGLNRGNEQYF
size: .; V: TRBV9; J: TRBJ2-1; length: 15; CDR3: CASSVEGQSGNEQFF
size: .; V: TRBV10-3; J: TRBJ2-7; length: 14; CDR3: CAITPGQGTYEQYF
size: .; V: TRBV4-1; J: TRBJ2-7; length: 14; CDR3: CASSYLTSIHEQYF
size: .; V: TRBV20-1; J: TRBJ2-1; length: 14; CDR3: CSATGTVIYNEQFF
size: .; V: TRBV4-3; J: TRBJ2-7; length: 17; CDR3: CASSQRLAGPTSYEQYF
size: .; V: TRBV7-2; J: TRBJ2-1; length: 13; CDR3: CASSPPNLGEQFF
size: few; V: TRBV12-3/TRBV12-4; J: .; length: 12; CDR3: CASSFQDDEQYF
size: few; V: TRBV21-1; J: TRBJ1-4; length: 15; CDR3: CASRIKGTPNEKLFF
size: .; V: TRBV7-9; J: TRBJ2-3; length: 14; CDR3: CASSPPDGFDTQYF